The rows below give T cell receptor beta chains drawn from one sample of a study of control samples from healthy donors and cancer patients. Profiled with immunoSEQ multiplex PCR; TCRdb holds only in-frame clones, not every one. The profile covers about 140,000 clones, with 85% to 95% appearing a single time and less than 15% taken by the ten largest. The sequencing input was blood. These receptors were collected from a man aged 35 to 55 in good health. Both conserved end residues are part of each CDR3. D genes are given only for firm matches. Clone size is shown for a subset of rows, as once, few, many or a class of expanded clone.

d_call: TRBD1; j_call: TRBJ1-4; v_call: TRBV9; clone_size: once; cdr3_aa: CASSAGGTGEKLFF; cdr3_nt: TGTGCCAGCAGCGCTGGGGGGACAGGGGAAAAACTGTTTTTT
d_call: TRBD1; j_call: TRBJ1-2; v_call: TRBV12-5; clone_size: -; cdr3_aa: CASGNGTGLKYGYTF; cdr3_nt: TGTGCTAGTGGGAACGGGACAGGACTTAAATATGGCTACACCTTC
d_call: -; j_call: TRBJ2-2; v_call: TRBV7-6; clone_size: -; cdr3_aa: CASRHGQNTGELFF; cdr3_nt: TGTGCCAGCAGACACGGACAGAACACCGGGGAGCTGTTTTTT
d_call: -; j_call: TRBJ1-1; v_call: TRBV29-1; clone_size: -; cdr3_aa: CSVEGTKTFEAFF; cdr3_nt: TGCAGCGTTGAAGGGACCAAGACCTTTGAAGCTTTCTTT
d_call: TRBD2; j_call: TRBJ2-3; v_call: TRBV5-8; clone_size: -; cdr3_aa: CASRRLAGTDTQYF; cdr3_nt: TGTGCCAGCCGGCGCCTAGCGGGGACAGATACGCAGTATTTT
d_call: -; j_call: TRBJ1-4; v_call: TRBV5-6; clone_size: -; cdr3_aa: CASSTTGPTNEKLFF; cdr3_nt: TGTGCCAGCAGCACCACCGGGCCAACTAATGAAAAACTGTTTTTT
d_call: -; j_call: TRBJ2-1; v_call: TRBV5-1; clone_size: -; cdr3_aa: CASSLVGQGLYNEQFF; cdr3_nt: TGCGCCAGCAGCTTGGTGGGCCAAGGGTTATACAATGAGCAGTTCTTC
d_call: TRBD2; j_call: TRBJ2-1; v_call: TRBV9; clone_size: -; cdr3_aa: CASSVERGGEQFF; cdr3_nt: TGTGCCAGCAGCGTAGAACGGGGGGGCGAGCAGTTCTTC
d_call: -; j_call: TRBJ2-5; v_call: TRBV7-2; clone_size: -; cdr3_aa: CASSFPGPETQYF; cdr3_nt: TGTGCCAGCAGCTTCCCAGGGCCAGAGACCCAGTACTTC
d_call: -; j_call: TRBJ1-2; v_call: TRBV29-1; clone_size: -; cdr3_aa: CSVEGAGSNFGYTF; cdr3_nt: TGCAGCGTTGAGGGGGCAGGGTCCAACTTTGGCTACACCTTC
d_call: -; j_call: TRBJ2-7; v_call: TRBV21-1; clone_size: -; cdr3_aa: CASSKAPRAAPREQYF; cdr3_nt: TGTGCCAGCAGCAAAGCGCCCCGTGCAGCCCCGCGGGAGCAGTACTTC
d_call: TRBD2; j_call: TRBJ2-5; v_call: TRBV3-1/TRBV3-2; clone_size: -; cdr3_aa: CASSQFTGGLGETQYF; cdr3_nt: TGTGCCAGCAGCCAATTCACGGGGGGGCTGGGAGAGACCCAGTACTTC
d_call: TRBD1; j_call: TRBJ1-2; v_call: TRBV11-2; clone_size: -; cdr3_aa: CASRSGTGYGYTF; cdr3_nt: TGTGCCAGCAGGTCCGGGACAGGCTATGGCTACACCTTC
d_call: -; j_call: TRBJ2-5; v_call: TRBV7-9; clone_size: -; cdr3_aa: CASSYDSAQETQYF; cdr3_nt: TGTGCCAGCAGCTATGACAGCGCGCAAGAGACCCAGTACTTC
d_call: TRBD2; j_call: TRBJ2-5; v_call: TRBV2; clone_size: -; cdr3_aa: CASQRGQLFKETQYF; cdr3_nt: TGTGCCTCCCAGCGGGGGCAGCTTTTTAAAGAGACCCAGTACTTC
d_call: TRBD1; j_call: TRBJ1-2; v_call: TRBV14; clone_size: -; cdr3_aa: CASSQYGLRTGGGYGYTF; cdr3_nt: TGTGCCAGCAGCCAATACGGGCTCAGGACAGGGGGCGGCTATGGCTACACCTTC
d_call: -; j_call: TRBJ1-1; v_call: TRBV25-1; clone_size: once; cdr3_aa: CASRGLGRLNTEAFF; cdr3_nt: TGTGCCAGCAGAGGGCTCGGCAGACTGAACACTGAAGCTTTCTTT
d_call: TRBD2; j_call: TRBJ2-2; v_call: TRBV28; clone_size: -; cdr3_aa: CASSFASGTGTGELFF; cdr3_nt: TGTGCCAGCAGTTTCGCTAGCGGGACGGGGACCGGGGAGCTGTTTTTT
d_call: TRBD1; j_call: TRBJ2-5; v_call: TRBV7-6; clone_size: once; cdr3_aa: CASSLRTGGNQYF; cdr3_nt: TGTGCCAGCAGCTTAAGGACAGGGGGCAATCAGTACTTC
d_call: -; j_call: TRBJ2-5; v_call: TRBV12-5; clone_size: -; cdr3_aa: CASATASSRETQYF; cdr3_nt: TGTGCTAGTGCGACAGCCTCGTCAAGGGAGACCCAGTACTTC
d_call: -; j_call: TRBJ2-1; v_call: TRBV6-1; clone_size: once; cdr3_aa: CASSEAGGLREQFF; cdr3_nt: TGTGCCAGCAGTGAAGCGGGTGGACTAAGGGAGCAGTTCTTC
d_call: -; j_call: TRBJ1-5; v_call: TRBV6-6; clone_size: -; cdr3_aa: CASSSLLGAINQPQHF; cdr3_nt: TGTGCCAGCAGTTCCCTGTTAGGGGCCATAAATCAGCCCCAGCATTTT
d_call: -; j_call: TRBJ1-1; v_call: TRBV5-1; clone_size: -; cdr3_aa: CASSFWLNTEAFF; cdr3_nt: TGCGCCAGCAGCTTTTGGTTGAACACTGAAGCTTTCTTT
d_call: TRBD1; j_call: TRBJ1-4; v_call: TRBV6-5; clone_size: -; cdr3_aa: CASGTTGGAEKLFF; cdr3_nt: TGTGCCAGCGGGACGACAGGGGGCGCGGAAAAACTGTTTTTT